The sequence of this T cell receptor (beta chain) was determined in a study of T cell repertoires in cytomegalovirus infection. The wider study: Indications came from public TCR beta signatures; they pointed to CMV infection and to a matching HLA type.

Points from the study as a whole: Of the TCR beta families, the public ones yielded a cumulative frequency that identified carriers of CMV plus the relevant HLA. What dominated the ex vivo response were HLA-C-restricted CMV-specific TCR beta clonotypes.

The germline V gene encodes CDR1 MNHNY and CDR2 SVGAGI (reference sequence). The CDR3 runs to 15 residues. Remarks on this clonotype: What it recognizes is unknown.

TCRdb reprocessed the reads via MiXCR and lists one record per CDR3 protein. The data contain roughly 600,000 distinct CDR3 sequences, 24% of them singletons. Specimen: CD8+ T cells from PBMCs. The TCR sequence derives from a human donor in good health (CMV status not recorded). Some clones in this sample may be carry-over from other donors' samples. The chain carries TRBV6-6 and TRBJ2-1; the match to TRBD2 covers 11 bases. CDR3: CATALAGGPYNEQFF. DNA for the CDR3: TGTGCGACGGCCTTAGCGGGGGGGCCCTACAATGAGCAGTTCTTC.